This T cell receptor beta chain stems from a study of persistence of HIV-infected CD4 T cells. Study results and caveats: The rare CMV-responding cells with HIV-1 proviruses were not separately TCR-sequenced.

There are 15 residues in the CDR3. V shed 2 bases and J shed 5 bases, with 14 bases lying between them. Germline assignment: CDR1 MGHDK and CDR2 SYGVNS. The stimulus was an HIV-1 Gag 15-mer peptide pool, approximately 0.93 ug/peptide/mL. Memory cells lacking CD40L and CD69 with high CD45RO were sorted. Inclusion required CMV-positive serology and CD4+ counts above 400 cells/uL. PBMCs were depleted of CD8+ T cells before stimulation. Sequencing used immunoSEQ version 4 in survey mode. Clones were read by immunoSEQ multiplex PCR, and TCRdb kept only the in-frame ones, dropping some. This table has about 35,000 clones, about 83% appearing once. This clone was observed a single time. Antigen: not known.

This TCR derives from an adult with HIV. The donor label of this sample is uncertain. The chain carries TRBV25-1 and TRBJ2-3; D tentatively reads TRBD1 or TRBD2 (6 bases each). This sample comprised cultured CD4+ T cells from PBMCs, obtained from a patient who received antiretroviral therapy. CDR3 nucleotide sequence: TGTGCCAGCAGTGAACCGGGGGCCCGGGGAGATACGCAGTATTTT. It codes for CASSEPGARGDTQYF.